The next 31 T cell receptor beta chains were all read from a single sample in a study of blood T cell repertoires in COVID-19. Profiling relied on immunoSEQ multiplex PCR, and the TCRdb table lists in-frame clones only, not all of them. Counted here are 200,000 to 300,000 clones, less than 90% occurring once; the ten biggest clones make up under 2%. Sequenced sample: peripheral blood. These receptors originate from a man aged 25 to 40 with active or convalescent COVID-19.

This chain uses TRBV19 with TRBJ2-7; TRBD1 matches at 10 bases. The V segment lost 8 bases and the J segment 1 base; nucleotides outside the gene matches: 2. Germline-derived CDR1 and CDR2 are LNHDA and SQIVND (reference sequence). This CDR3 comprises 13 residues. The CDR3, as DNA: TGTGCCAGTTCGGGACAGGGGTCCTACGAGCAGTACTTC. Its protein product is CASSGQGSYEQYF.

The CDR3 DNA sequence: TGTGCCAGCAGCTTAGCCCGGGAGTTTCGAAATGAGCAGTTCTTC. The encoded protein is CASSLAREFRNEQFF. The chain is built from TRBV7-9 and TRBJ2-1; D perhaps matches TRBD2 (6 bases). Trimming pared 0 bases from V and 7 bases from J, leaving 13 bases between. The CDR3 has 15 amino acids. Germline V lookup: CDR1 SEHNR, CDR2 FQNEAQ (reference sequence).

The genes are TRBV5-1 and TRBJ1-2, with D possibly being TRBD1 (6 bases). The CDR3 is 15 residues long. Trimming left V 0 bases short and J 4 bases short, with 13 bases between. CDR1 and CDR2 from the germline V gene are SGHRS and YFSETQ. CDR3 coding DNA: TGCGCCAGCAGCTTGGAGGGGGATCGTATCTATGGCTACACCTTC. Its protein is CASSLEGDRIYGYTF.

The chain is built from TRBV6-6 and TRBJ2-5; 7 nucleotides agree with TRBD1. V lost 6 bases, J lost 5 bases, and 15 bases stayed unmatched. Germline V gene data show CDR1 as MNHNY and CDR2 as SVGAGI (reference sequence). There are 16 residues in the CDR3. DNA for the CDR3: TGTGCCAGCAGCAAAGGGACAGTAGTACTGGAGGAGACCCAGTACTTC. Translated: CASSKGTVVLEETQYF.

The chain employs TRBV3-1 (or the pseudogene TRBV3-2) and TRBJ2-3, with TRBD2 matching 9 bases. V was clipped by 0 bases and J by 5 bases; unmatched bases: 3. Germline loops: CDR1 LGHDT, CDR2 YNNKEL (reference sequence). The CDR3 totals 15 residues. The CDR3 sequence: CASSQDLAGLDTQYF. The CDR3 nucleotides read TGTGCCAGCAGCCAAGATCTAGCGGGGTTAGATACGCAGTATTTT.

As regards this clone: An end of the junction does not agree with germline; a read error may underlie this. The V and J genes are TRBV6-1 and TRBJ1-3; 8 positions match TRBD1. The CDR3 is 15 residues long. Germline CDR1 and CDR2: MNHNS and SASEGT. The CDR3 reads CASREDRGSGNTIYF. CDR3 sequence (DNA): TGTGCCAGCAGAGAAGACAGGGGATCAGGAAACACCATATATTTT.

The chain uses TRBV30 and TRBJ1-1; 7 bases align to TRBD1. Trimming at V came to 2 bases and at J to 0 bases, leaving 3 bases not matched to a gene. The germline V gene encodes CDR1 GTSNPN and CDR2 SVGIG (reference sequence). The CDR3 loop spans 14 amino acids. The CDR3 DNA sequence: TGTGCCTGGAGTAAGGACAGGATGAACACTGAAGCTTTCTTT. It yields the protein CAWSKDRMNTEAFF.

V usage is TRBV28 and J usage is TRBJ1-4; TRBD1 matches at 8 bases. From germline, CDR1 is MDHEN and CDR2 SYDVKM. V dropped 10 bases and J dropped 5; count of bases not matched to a gene: 9. The CDR3 loop spans 14 amino acids. The CDR3 nucleotides read TGTGCCATCCTAGACAGGGGCGTAAATGAAAAACTGTTTTTT. Amino acids: CAILDRGVNEKLFF.

The chain combines TRBV11-3 with TRBJ2-1, with 10 positions matching TRBD1. The germline V gene has CDR1 SGHNT and CDR2 YENEEA. Losses at the gene ends were 4 bases for V and 5 bases for J; bases not matched to a gene: 5. The CDR3 is 15 amino acids. DNA of the CDR3: TGTGCCAGCAGCTCTCGGGACAGGGGCCACAATGAGCAGTTCTTC. It translates to CASSSRDRGHNEQFF. The whole variable domain, filled in from reference TRBV11-3 and TRBJ2-1, reads EAGVVQSPRYKIIEKKQPVAFWCNPISGHNTLYWYLQNLGQGPELLIRYENEEAVDDSQLPKDRFSAERLKGVDSTLKIQPAELGDSAVYLCASSSRDRGHNEQFFGPGTRLTVL.

The chain links TRBV9 to TRBJ2-7; D is ambiguous. Looked up from germline, CDR1 is SGDLS and CDR2 is YYNGEE. Trimming pared 3 bases from V and 4 bases from J, leaving 11 bases between. CDR3 length: 13 residues. CDR3 sequence reads: CASSAQSGYEQYF. CDR3 coding DNA: TGTGCCAGCAGCGCTCAATCGGGTTACGAGCAGTACTTC.

A single count supports this clone. This chain uses TRBV2 with TRBJ1-2; 8 bases match TRBD1. Looked up from germline, CDR1 is SNHLY and CDR2 is FYNNEI. V was pared by 5 bases and J by 7 bases, with 6 bases of the junction left unmatched. This CDR3 spans 13 amino acids. The CDR3 here is CASSLDRGGGYTF. As DNA, the CDR3 is TGTGCCAGCAGTCTCGACAGGGGTGGTGGCTACACCTTC.

The chain employs TRBV2 and TRBJ1-6; D is unclear. The germline V gene encodes CDR1 SNHLY and CDR2 FYNNEI. The germline V and J ends were trimmed by 5 bases and 5 bases, with 13 bases remaining between them. The length of the CDR3 is 15 residues. Here the CDR3 reads CASSKGSGDNSPLHF. The CDR3 DNA is TGTGCCAGCAGTAAAGGTAGTGGTGATAATTCACCCCTCCACTTT.

The V and J genes are TRBV15 and TRBJ2-7; 8 positions agree with TRBD1. The ends lost 7 bases at V and 5 bases at J; junction bases unmatched: 10. The CDR3 covers 14 residues. Looked up from germline, CDR1 is LNHNV and CDR2 is YYDKDF (reference sequence). The CDR3 protein is CATTTTGDYNEQYF. The CDR3 DNA sequence: TGTGCCACCACCACGACAGGGGATTACAACGAGCAGTACTTC. The whole variable domain, filled in from reference TRBV15 and TRBJ2-7, reads DAMVIQNPRYQVTQFGKPVTLSCSQTLNHNVMYWYQQKSSQAPKLLFHYYDKDFNNEADTPDNFQSRRPNTSFCFLDIRSPGLGDTAMYLCATTTTGDYNEQYFGPGTRLTVT.

The chain links TRBV11-2 to TRBJ1-6, with D tentatively TRBD1 (5 bases). The V gene's germline CDR1 is SGHAT and CDR2 FQNNGV. The CDR3 covers 18 residues. V lost 1 base and J lost 7, with 20 bases in between. The CDR3 here is CASSLVVMPGLLNSPLHF. The CDR3 bases are TGTGCCAGCAGCTTAGTAGTAATGCCGGGACTCTTGAATTCACCCCTCCACTTT.

This sequence joins TRBV5-8 and TRBJ1-4; D is unresolved. Trimming shortened V by 0 bases and J by 7 bases, and 7 bases separated the two germline ends. Germline V gene sequence: CDR1 SGHTS, CDR2 YDEGEE. This CDR3 region has 13 residues. The CDR3 sequence: CASSLVRFEKLFF. The CDR3 DNA is TGTGCCAGCAGCTTGGTCCGGTTTGAAAAACTGTTTTTT.

The chain recombines TRBV5-6 with TRBJ1-1; D gene ambiguous. The germline V gene has CDR1 SGHDT and CDR2 YYEEEE. The length of the CDR3 is 13 residues. The V end lost 7 bases, the J end lost 6 bases, and 16 bases lay between the germline ends. Here the CDR3 DNA reads TGTGCCAGCGGGGATTCGTTCGGGGCTGAAGCTTTCTTT. This sequence encodes CASGDSFGAEAFF.

The V call is TRBV6-4, the J call TRBJ1-6, with D maybe TRBD1 (5 bases). The CDR3 runs 13 residues. Germline-derived CDR1 and CDR2 are MRHNA and SNTAGT. V lost 3 bases and J 5 bases, leaving 5 bases between the germline ends. In DNA form, the CDR3 reads TGTGCCAGCAGTGAAGGGGATAATTCACCCCTCCACTTT. This codes for CASSEGDNSPLHF.

This chain connects TRBV5-5 to TRBJ2-1; TRBD2 aligns across 9 bases. Germline CDR1 reads SGHKS; CDR2 reads YYEKEE (reference sequence). V was pared by 2 bases and J by 9 bases, with 9 bases of the junction left unmatched. This CDR3 spans 15 amino acids. CDR3 protein: CASSLYVAGVREQFF. CDR3 nucleotides: TGTGCCAGCAGCTTATACGTAGCGGGGGTACGTGAGCAGTTCTTC.

The table lists this clone with a count of one. The chain joins TRBV9 to TRBJ2-3; a weak D match, TRBD2 (6 bases). Trimming stripped 5 bases from V and 6 bases from J, with 22 bases between. Germline V CDR1 and CDR2: SGDLS, YYNGEE. The CDR3 contains 16 residues. Written as DNA, the CDR3 is TGTGCCAGCAGTGGAGCCCTAGCGCTGTCCCCCGATACGCAGTATTTT. It encodes CASSGALALSPDTQYF.

The V and J genes are TRBV5-4 and TRBJ2-7; the D gene is possibly TRBD2 (6 bases). CDR1 and CDR2 (germline): SGHNT, YYREEE (reference sequence). Deletions cut 4 bases from V and 6 bases from J, with 17 bases between. The CDR3 runs 14 residues. This chain's CDR3 is CASSPGGGGVEQYF. DNA for the CDR3: TGTGCCAGCAGCCCTGGGGGAGGAGGGGTCGAGCAGTACTTC.

V and J are TRBV10-3 and TRBJ1-3, with D tentatively TRBD1 (5 bases). V lost 6 bases to trimming and J lost 0 bases, with 15 bases between them. The CDR3 is 16 residues long. In germline, CDR1 is ENHRY, CDR2 SYGVKD. The CDR3 bases are TGTGCCATCAGCGGGCGGGGGGGAGACTCTGGAAACACCATATATTTT. This sequence encodes CAISGRGGDSGNTIYF.

This clone occurred a few times. The CDR3 DNA follows: TGTGCCAGCAGCTCGGACAGTAACACTGAAGCTTTCTTT. This translates into CASSSDSNTEAFF. The chain uses TRBV11-1 and TRBJ1-1, with D maybe TRBD1 (6 bases). V was shortened by 4 bases and J by 2 bases, with 8 bases between the two germline ends. Germline V gene sequence: CDR1 SGHAT, CDR2 FQDESV (reference sequence). The CDR3 totals 13 residues.

This clone was observed a handful of times. This chain connects TRBV18 to TRBJ2-5; no clear D gene. The CDR3 sequence is 11 residues long. Per germline, CDR1 KGHSH and CDR2 LQKENI. Trimming took off 3 bases at V and 4 bases at J, with 3 bases between the two ends. The CDR3 nucleotides are TGTGCCAGCTCACCCGTAGAGACCCAGTACTTC. Protein sequence: CASSPVETQYF.

This clone was picked up a small number of times. The V and J genes are TRBV2 and TRBJ1-5; 7 positions match TRBD1. In germline, CDR1 is SNHLY, CDR2 FYNNEI. CDR3 length: 15 residues. The V segment lost 0 bases and the J segment 6 bases; nucleotides outside the gene matches: 5. CDR3 DNA sequence: TGTGCCAGCAGTGAAGCGCTTTCAGGGGGTCAGCCCCAGCATTTT. This encodes CASSEALSGGQPQHF.

The chain couples TRBV30 to TRBJ1-5; D is possibly TRBD1 (6 bases). Looked up from germline, CDR1 is GTSNPN and CDR2 is SVGIG (reference sequence). V gave up 2 bases and J gave up 1 base, with 12 bases separating them. CDR3 length: 15 amino acids. CDR3 loop: CAWSKGVGSNQPQHF. DNA for the CDR3: TGTGCCTGGAGTAAGGGGGTCGGAAGCAATCAGCCCCAGCATTTT.

The table lists this clone with a count of one. This rearrangement joins TRBV11-2 to TRBJ2-7; a weak D match, TRBD2 (5 bases). CDR1 and CDR2 from the germline V gene are SGHAT and FQNNGV. The V and J ends lost 1 base and 3 bases respectively, with 7 bases between them. There are 13 residues in the CDR3. The DNA of the CDR3 is TGTGCCAGCAGCTTAGGAGGACTCTACGAGCAGTACTTC. It codes for CASSLGGLYEQYF.

The chain links TRBV7-9 to TRBJ2-2, with D hard to call. The V end was cut by 2 bases, the J end by 6 bases, with 10 bases between. The CDR3 extends over 14 amino acids. Germline V CDR1 and CDR2: SEHNR, FQNEAQ (reference sequence). The CDR3 region has the DNA TGTGCCAGCAGCTTAATTGGGCTCCCCGGGGAGCTGTTTTTT. Amino acid sequence: CASSLIGLPGELFF.

This clone occurred a few times. J is TRBJ2-7 and V is TRBV11-2, with a weak D call TRBD1 (6 bases). The CDR3 extends over 13 amino acids. The ends were cut back, 5 bases at V and 2 bases at J, with 10 bases in the middle. The V gene's germline CDR1 is SGHAT and CDR2 FQNNGV. CDR3 nucleotide sequence: TGTGCCAGCAGCCTTACAGGGACCTACGAGCAGTACTTC. Protein: CASSLTGTYEQYF.

The chain carries TRBV6-1 and TRBJ1-6; 11 bases match TRBD1. The ends lost 11 bases at V and 7 bases at J; junction bases unmatched: 4. CDR1 is MNHNS and CDR2 is SASEGT in the germline V gene. The CDR3 length is 13 residues. CDR3 DNA: TGTGCCGGACAGGGGGCTAGCAATTCACCCCTCCACTTT. This encodes CAGQGASNSPLHF.

The chain couples TRBV19 to TRBJ1-4; 7 positions agree with TRBD1. The J segment lost 1 base and the V segment lost 6 bases, leaving 8 bases of the junction unmatched. In germline, CDR1 is LNHDA, CDR2 SQIVND (reference sequence). The CDR3 totals 16 residues. The CDR3 DNA reads as TGTGCCAGTAGCCTCGACAGGGCGCGAACTAATGAAAAACTGTTTTTT. The encoded protein is CASSLDRARTNEKLFF.

The chain combines TRBV7-6 with TRBJ2-7, with TRBD1 matching over 7 bases. This CDR3 spans 15 amino acids. V gave up 5 bases and J gave up 2 bases; unmatched junction bases: 9. Germline V gene data show CDR1 as SGHVS and CDR2 as FNYEAQ. CDR3 nucleotides: TGTGCCAGCAGCCCCTGGACAGGAAAGACCTACGAGCAGTACTTC. Its translation: CASSPWTGKTYEQYF.